Below, 15 T cell receptor beta chains from the same sample are listed, as sequenced in a study of post-analysis software for immune sequencing data. Their antigen targets remain unknown. Study findings and constraints: Elevated frequency relative to controls characterized roughly five TRBV segments in patients, TRBV5-6, TRBV5-1 and TRBV20-1 among them.

cDNA libraries of TCR beta carried unique molecular identifiers. TCRdb re-analysed the PCR reads in MiXCR, keeping a single row per CDR3 protein. The table lists about 570,000 distinct CDR3 sequences, roughly 34% of them singletons. The sample taken for sequencing was blood. These receptors were collected from a girl aged 2-17 years with multiple sclerosis.

This chain links TRBV20-1 with TRBJ2-2; D not certain. This CDR3 comprises 15 residues. V was clipped by 0 bases and J by 6 bases, with 14 bases between them. Looked up from germline, CDR1 is DFQATT and CDR2 is SNEGSKA (reference sequence). In DNA, the CDR3 is TGCAGTGCTAGAGATTTTGGACCCCGCTCCGGGGAGCTGTTTTTT. It is translated as CSARDFGPRSGELFF.

This clonotype was found a few times. The CDR3 loop reads CASEALKTQYF. DNA for the CDR3: TGTGCCAGCGAGGCACTCAAGACCCAGTACTTC. V usage is TRBV3-1 and J usage is TRBJ2-5; no firm D call. Looked up from germline, CDR1 is LGHDT and CDR2 is YNNKEL (reference sequence). The CDR3 is made up of 11 amino acids. Trimming pared 8 bases from V and 6 bases from J, leaving 10 bases between.

About this clonotype: This clone may be a read error of a much larger clone one base away. V usage is TRBV28 and J usage is TRBJ2-5, with TRBD1 matching 9 bases. The V and J ends lost 5 bases and 11 bases, in that order; junction bases with no gene match: 18. Germline V gene lookup returns CDR1 MDHEN and CDR2 SYDVKM. This CDR3 contains 16 residues. The CDR3 loop is CASSPLRGQGMGKQYF. The DNA for the CDR3 is TGTGCCAGCAGTCCGCTCCGCGGACAGGGGATGGGGAAGCAGTACTTC.

The chain carries TRBV5-1 and TRBJ2-7, with 12 bases matching TRBD1. J lost 4 bases, V lost 4 bases, and 6 bases had no gene match. Germline V gives CDR1 SGHRS, CDR2 YFSETQ. CDR3 length: 15 amino acids. DNA of the CDR3: TGCGCCAGCAGCGACGGGACAGGGGGCGGGTACGAGCAGTACTTC. Amino acids: CASSDGTGGGYEQYF.

This clonotype was recorded at least ten times. The rearrangement uses TRBV7-9 and TRBJ2-7; 10 bases align to TRBD1. Germline trimming cut 4 bases from V and 4 bases from J; bases unmatched to any gene: 4. This CDR3 contains 14 residues. Germline CDR1 is SEHNR and CDR2 is FQNEAQ (reference sequence). This CDR3 is CASSYPGQGYEQYF. The CDR3 coding sequence is TGTGCCAGCAGCTATCCGGGACAGGGGTACGAGCAGTACTTC.

This chain connects TRBV4-1 to TRBJ2-3; no firm D call. Germline V lookup: CDR1 MGHRA, CDR2 YSYEKL. This CDR3 has 15 residues. V lost 0 bases and J lost 2, with 9 bases in between. The CDR3 here is CASSQDLIVTDTQYF. DNA of the CDR3: TGCGCCAGCAGCCAAGATTTGATAGTCACAGATACGCAGTATTTT.

The chain combines TRBV7-9 with TRBJ2-3; 7 bases are shared with TRBD1. Germline V CDR1 and CDR2: SEHNR, FQNEAQ (reference sequence). V lost 0 bases, J lost 5 bases, and 2 bases stayed unmatched. The CDR3 length is 14 residues. CDR3 coding DNA: TGTGCCAGCAGCTTAGCGGCAGGGGGAGATACGCAGTATTTT. Residues: CASSLAAGGDTQYF.

This clonotype showed up just a few times. The V call is TRBV15, the J call TRBJ2-5, with D possibly called TRBD1 or TRBD2 (5 bases each). The germline CDR1 and CDR2 sequences are LNHNV and YYDKDF (reference sequence). The CDR3 length is 15 residues. The ends were cut back, 5 bases at V and 4 bases at J, with 17 bases in the middle. The CDR3 loop is CATSESGRVGETQYF. The CDR3 DNA reads TGTGCCACCAGCGAATCGGGGCGGGTGGGAGAGACCCAGTACTTC.

This clonotype has just a few counts. The chain couples TRBV29-1 to TRBJ1-1; D possibly corresponds to TRBD1 (6 bases). The CDR3 runs 11 residues. In germline, CDR1 is SQVTM, CDR2 ANQGSEA. Trimming shortened V by 4 bases and J by 8 bases, and 11 bases separated the two germline ends. CDR3 region: CSVGGLGEAFF. The CDR3, as DNA: TGCAGCGTTGGGGGGCTAGGGGAAGCTTTCTTT.

This clonotype was found a few times. This rearrangement joins TRBV10-3 to TRBJ2-3, with TRBD1 identical over 9 bases. The germline CDR1 and CDR2 sequences are ENHRY and SYGVKD. CDR3 length: 13 amino acids. Germline trimming cut 10 bases from V and 2 bases from J; bases unmatched to any gene: 4. CDR3 in amino acids: CASGTGTTDTQYF. The CDR3 coding sequence is TGTGCCAGCGGGACAGGGACCACAGATACGCAGTATTTT.

The genes are TRBV5-1 and TRBJ2-4; TRBD2 agrees at 12 bases. CDR3 length: 16 residues. V dropped 4 bases and J dropped 8; count of bases not matched to a gene: 10. CDR1 is SGHRS, CDR2 YFSETQ, per germline. In DNA form, the CDR3 reads TGCGCCAGCAGCACCTCTAGCGGGGGGGCCATGGACATTCAGTACTTC. It translates to CASSTSSGGAMDIQYF.

This clonotype has just a few counts. The CDR3 reads CASSLSVRGASGLHYEQYF. Written as DNA, the CDR3 is TGCGCCAGCAGCTTGAGCGTCAGGGGGGCGTCTGGTCTCCACTACGAGCAGTACTTC. The chain is built from TRBV5-1 and TRBJ2-5; tentatively, D is TRBD1 (7 bases). The end of the DNA is better explained by TRBJ2-7, so the J call may be wrong. The CDR3 length is 19 residues. Germline V gene lookup returns CDR1 SGHRS and CDR2 YFSETQ.

In the case of this clonotype: An end of the junction does not agree with germline; a read error may underlie this. The J gene is TRBJ2-4, the V gene TRBV9; possible D gene TRBD1, 5 bases. The end of the DNA is better explained by TRBJ2-7, so the J call may be wrong. The CDR3 loop spans 16 amino acids. Germline CDR1 reads SGDLS; CDR2 reads YYNGEE. The CDR3 sequence is CAGSVSPGKSLYEQYF. CDR3 coding DNA: TGTGCCGGCAGCGTATCTCCAGGGAAGTCTTTGTACGAGCAGTACTTC.

The chain joins TRBV20-1 to TRBJ1-5, with D unclear. This CDR3 region has 14 residues. Germline V CDR1 and CDR2: DFQATT, SNEGSKA (reference sequence). V dropped 2 bases and J dropped 2 bases, with 10 bases sitting between them. This chain's CDR3 is CSARKGIGNQPQHF. The CDR3 coding sequence is TGCAGTGCTAGAAAGGGAATTGGCAATCAGCCCCAGCATTTT.

CDR3 loop: CASSEGQAGEKLFF. CDR3 sequence (DNA): TGTGCCAGCAGTGAGGGACAGGCTGGAGAAAAACTGTTTTTT. The V gene is TRBV6-1, the J gene TRBJ1-4; 8 bases agree with TRBD1. Germline CDR1 and CDR2: MNHNS and SASEGT. CDR3 length: 14 residues. V shed 3 bases and J 8 bases; nucleotides not matched to a gene: 5.